This is a list of T cell receptor beta chains from one sample in a study of blood T cell repertoires in COVID-19. TCRdb's copy holds only in-frame clones and misses some; the assay was immunoSEQ multiplex PCR. The repertoire holds over 40,000 clones, with about nine tenths as singletons. The sequenced material came from peripheral blood. The receptors here all came from a human donor in a cohort sampled during active COVID-19. Each CDR3 is given with its conserved first and last residue. D genes are given only for firm matches. Rows may omit the clone size; those that give it use once, few, many or a size class.

>14|TRBJ2-4|.|TRBD1|TRBV7-9
CASSQGQGGNIQYF
TGTGCCAGCAGCCAAGGACAGGGCGGGAACATTCAGTACTTC
>14|TRBJ2-3|.|.|TRBV3-1/TRBV3-2
CASSRYSEFNTQYF
TGTGCCAGCAGCCGATACTCCGAATTCAATACGCAGTATTTT
>17|TRBJ2-7|once|TRBD2|TRBV27
CASSLVVAGTISYEQYF
TGTGCCAGCAGTTTGGTGGTAGCGGGAACCATCTCCTACGAGCAGTACTTC
>16|TRBJ2-7|.|.|TRBV15
CATSRGGARGLHEQYF
TGTGCCACCAGCAGAGGTGGGGCGAGGGGGTTACACGAGCAGTACTTC
>15|TRBJ1-2|.|.|TRBV3-1/TRBV3-2
CASTPRGGQTYGYTF
TGTGCCAGCACCCCAAGAGGCGGGCAGACCTATGGCTACACCTTC
>16|TRBJ2-7|.|TRBD2|TRBV9
CASSAGSGGGSYEQYF
TGTGCCAGCAGCGCAGGGAGCGGGGGGGGTTCCTACGAGCAGTACTTC
>14|TRBJ2-7|.|TRBD2|TRBV27
CASSLAGAPDEQYF
TGTGCCAGCAGCCTAGCGGGGGCCCCGGACGAGCAGTACTTC
>15|TRBJ2-2|.|.|TRBV18
CASSPRQSDTGELFF
TGTGCCAGCTCACCAAGGCAGAGCGACACCGGGGAGCTGTTTTTT
>15|TRBJ2-5|.|TRBD1|TRBV5-1
CASSEGTGWVETQYF
TGCGCCAGCAGCGAGGGGACAGGGTGGGTGGAGACCCAGTACTTC
>15|TRBJ1-4|.|.|TRBV2
CASSGSLRVREKLFF
TGTGCCAGCAGTGGTTCTTTGCGGGTTAGGGAAAAACTGTTTTTT
>14|TRBJ2-5|once|.|TRBV14
CASSQDQTGETQYF
TGTGCCAGCAGCCAAGATCAAACGGGGGAGACCCAGTACTTC
>16|TRBJ1-5|.|.|TRBV27
CASSQGLLRVGQPQHF
TGTGCCAGCAGTCAGGGACTCCTCAGGGTTGGGCAGCCCCAGCATTTT
>13|TRBJ2-7|.|.|TRBV10-3
CAISETQTYEQYF
TGTGCCATCAGTGAGACCCAGACCTACGAGCAGTACTTC
>15|TRBJ1-2|.|.|TRBV30
CAWSVQKGANYGYTF
TGTGCCTGGAGTGTACAAAAAGGGGCTAACTATGGCTACACCTTC
>17|TRBJ1-3|.|TRBD1|TRBV9
CASSVDPQGAAGNTIYF
TGTGCCAGCAGCGTAGATCCACAGGGGGCCGCCGGAAACACCATATATTTT
>15|TRBJ2-3|.|TRBD2|TRBV4-3
CASSQGGGDTDTQYF
TGCGCCAGCAGCCAAGGCGGGGGGGACACAGATACGCAGTATTTT
>19|TRBJ2-3|.|TRBD2|TRBV10-3
CAIRDVVGALAGNTDTQYF
TGTGCCATCAGGGATGTGGTAGGTGCATTAGCGGGAAACACAGATACGCAGTATTTT
>16|TRBJ1-1|.|.|TRBV28
CASSFSGIGPNTEAFF
TGTGCCAGCAGTTTCTCCGGTATCGGTCCGAACACTGAAGCTTTCTTT
>13|TRBJ1-1|.|.|TRBV10-3
CAISEKGGVLTFF
TGTGCCATCAGTGAGAAGGGGGGGGTGTTGACTTTCTTT
>14|TRBJ1-1|.|.|TRBV3-1/TRBV3-2
CASSRREGRTEAFF
TGTGCCAGCAGCCGGAGGGAGGGCCGAACTGAAGCTTTCTTT
>16|TRBJ1-2|.|TRBD1|TRBV18
CASSPRGQGGGYGYTF
TGTGCCAGCTCACCACGAGGACAGGGCGGAGGCTATGGCTACACCTTC
>15|TRBJ1-5|.|.|TRBV28
CASSPYPYSNQPQHF
TGTGCCAGCAGTCCCTACCCTTATAGCAATCAGCCCCAGCATTTT
>14|TRBJ2-3|.|TRBD2|TRBV10-3
CAISEGGGTDTQYF
TGTGCCATCAGTGAGGGGGGGGGCACAGATACGCAGTATTTT
>16|TRBJ1-1|once|TRBD1|TRBV6-6
CASRKQGAVGNTEAFF
TGTGCCAGCAGGAAACAGGGGGCAGTAGGGAACACTGAAGCTTTCTTT
>14|TRBJ2-1|.|TRBD2|TRBV11-3
CASSLAPASGEQFF
TGTGCCAGCAGCTTAGCCCCGGCTAGCGGCGAGCAGTTCTTC
>12|TRBJ1-5|few|.|TRBV29-1
CSAGEGGQPQHF
TGCAGCGCAGGGGAGGGGGGTCAGCCCCAGCATTTT
>14|TRBJ2-7|.|.|TRBV11-2
CASSLALGSREQYF
TGTGCCAGCAGCTTGGCCCTCGGTTCGCGGGAGCAGTACTTC
>13|TRBJ1-1|.|TRBD1|TRBV7-3
CASSPGQGTSAFF
TGTGCCAGCAGTCCGGGACAGGGAACCTCAGCTTTCTTT
>14|TRBJ1-5|.|TRBD1|TRBV20-1
CSASLTGGNQPQHF
TGCAGTGCTAGTCTCACAGGGGGCAATCAGCCCCAGCATTTT
>16|TRBJ2-2|.|TRBD2|TRBV7-8
CASSFNAGVVGGELFF
TGTGCCAGCAGCTTTAATGCGGGAGTGGTCGGCGGGGAGCTGTTTTTT
>12|TRBJ1-1|.|.|TRBV29-1
CSVERPNTEAFF
TGCAGCGTTGAGAGGCCGAACACTGAAGCTTTCTTT
>11|TRBJ1-4|.|.|TRBV7-9
CASSRGEKLFF
TGTGCCAGCAGCAGAGGCGAAAAACTGTTTTTT
>13|TRBJ2-7|.|.|TRBV10-3
CATEDRRVYEQYF
TGTGCCACGGAGGACAGGAGGGTCTACGAGCAGTACTTC
>13|TRBJ1-1|.|.|TRBV24-1
CATRGQTNTEAFF
TGTGCCACCAGAGGACAGACGAACACTGAAGCTTTCTTT
>14|TRBJ1-3|.|.|TRBV6-6
CASRKQGAGNTIYF
TGTGCCAGCAGAAAACAGGGTGCTGGAAACACCATATATTTT
>14|TRBJ1-5|.|.|TRBV27
CASSLSRGGQPQHF
TGTGCCAGCAGTTTAAGCAGGGGTGGCCAGCCCCAGCATTTT
>16|TRBJ2-3|.|TRBD2|TRBV5-1
CASSLSSRGGTDTQYF
TGCGCCAGCAGCTTGAGTTCGCGGGGGGGCACAGATACGCAGTATTTT
>15|TRBJ1-2|.|.|TRBV4-3
CASSPEGIKGHGYTF
TGCGCCAGCAGTCCCGAGGGAATCAAAGGCCATGGCTACACCTTC
>13|TRBJ1-6|.|.|TRBV5-1
CASSGGDNSPLHF
TGCGCCAGCAGCGGGGGCGATAATTCACCCCTCCACTTT
>14|TRBJ1-5|.|TRBD1|TRBV10-3
CAISQGQGNQPQHF
TGTGCCATCAGCCAGGGACAGGGTAACCAGCCCCAGCATTTT
>15|TRBJ1-5|.|TRBD1|TRBV20-1
CSASSQGVIRQPQHF
TGCAGTGCTAGTTCCCAGGGGGTTATTAGGCAGCCCCAGCATTTT
>13|TRBJ2-2|few|.|TRBV28
CASTPLSGGELFF
TGTGCCAGCACCCCACTTTCCGGCGGGGAGCTGTTTTTT
>16|TRBJ2-1|.|TRBD1|TRBV5-1
CASSLEGQRSYNEQFF
TGCGCCAGCAGCTTGGAGGGACAGCGCTCCTACAATGAGCAGTTCTTC
>15|TRBJ2-5|.|TRBD2|TRBV7-6
CASSLAPAGGETQYF
TGTGCCAGCAGCTTAGCGCCCGCGGGGGGGGAGACCCAGTACTTC
>14|TRBJ2-5|.|TRBD2|TRBV5-8
CASRLTSGEETQYF
TGTGCCAGCAGGTTGACTAGCGGTGAGGAGACCCAGTACTTC
>14|TRBJ1-2|.|TRBD1|TRBV4-3
CASSRMGDRDGYTF
TGCGCCAGCAGCCGAATGGGGGACAGGGATGGCTACACCTTC
>15|TRBJ1-2|few|TRBD1|TRBV6-5
CASSRLFTGGDGYTF
TGTGCCAGCAGTCGACTCTTTACAGGGGGCGATGGCTACACCTTC
>13|TRBJ1-1|.|.|TRBV7-6
CASSSDMNTEAFF
TGTGCCAGCAGCTCAGACATGAACACTGAAGCTTTCTTT